This T cell receptor beta chain comes out of a study of T cells after yellow fever vaccination. They built TCR cDNA with 5'RACE template switching, a step that put in a universal primer site and UMIs. MiXCR, run by TCRdb on the 5' RACE reads, gives a single entry per CDR3 protein. Of hundreds of thousands of distinct CDR3 sequences in the sample, 7% to 10% were seen once. This clonotype has ten or more counts. Its antigen remains unidentified. This CDR3 contains 13 residues. V gave up 3 bases and J gave up 11 bases, with 16 bases separating them. Germline V gene data show CDR1 as KGHSH and CDR2 as LQKENI. Points from the study as a whole: From the bulk population, abundant clonotypes could contaminate and appear within FACS-sorted repertoires. A small share of clonotypes appeared in both CD4 and CD8 compartments.

The sample here was PBMCs, taken more than 35 days after the first yellow fever vaccination. The receptor was isolated from a man younger than 35 who received the YFV17D yellow fever vaccine. This chain connects TRBV18 to TRBJ1-1; possibly TRBD1 for D (6 bases). The CDR3 spells CASSPSDSRGAFF. CDR3 sequence (DNA): TGTGCCAGCTCACCCTCGGACAGCCGAGGGGCTTTCTTT.